Shown below are 11 T cell receptor beta chains from a single sample sequenced in a study of early T cells in non-severe SARS-CoV-2 infection. Each CDR3 protein is one row after TCRdb ran MiXCR on the 5' RACE reads. The sample records more than 30,000 distinct CDR3 sequences, roughly 7.1% being singletons. Here the sequenced sample was whole blood, taken at baseline. All receptors come from an adult who was a healthcare worker with PCR-confirmed SARS-CoV-2 infection or an uninfected control (not recorded which).

In this sample, this clonotype turned up a few times. V gene TRBV6-6 combines with J gene TRBJ2-7, with a weak D call TRBD2 (5 bases). This CDR3 spans 16 amino acids. Germline V gene sequence: CDR1 MNHNY, CDR2 SVGAGI (reference sequence). V was pared by 0 bases and J by 3 bases, with 15 bases between. This chain's CDR3 is CASSYSILGLYYEQYV. The CDR3 nucleotides are TGTGCCAGCAGTTACTCGATTCTCGGACTTTACTACGAGCAGTACGTC.

This clonotype was found a few times. The chain has TRBV28 and TRBJ2-1, with TRBD2 as a possible D gene (5 bases). V lost 7 bases, J lost 7 bases, and 14 bases lay in between. The germline gives CDR1 MDHEN, CDR2 SYDVKM. The CDR3 runs to 13 residues. CDR3 in amino acids: CASTEEARNEQFF. In DNA, the CDR3 is TGTGCCAGCACCGAGGAGGCTCGGAATGAGCAGTTCTTC. Complete variable domain (other parts from reference TRBV28 and TRBJ2-1): DVKVTQSSRYLVKRTGEKVFLECVQDMDHENMFWYRQDPGLGLRLIYFSYDVKMKEKGDIPEGYSVSREKKERFSLILESASTNQTSMYLCASTEEARNEQFFGPGTRLTVL.

This clonotype occurred a few times. The chain is built from TRBV7-2 and TRBJ2-7; 10 bases match TRBD2. Germline V CDR1 and CDR2: SGHTA, FQGNSA. The J segment lost 2 bases and the V segment lost 0 bases, leaving 4 bases of the junction unmatched. The CDR3 length is 16 residues. In DNA, the CDR3 is TGTGCCAGCAGCTTAGCCGTGACTAGCGGGCCCTACGAGCAGTACTTC. It specifies CASSLAVTSGPYEQYF.

This clonotype was seen at least ten times. CDR3 in DNA: TGCGCCAGCAGCACAGGGACAGGGAGCTATGGCTACACCTTC. Translated: CASSTGTGSYGYTF. The chain couples TRBV5-1 to TRBJ1-2; 9 nucleotides match TRBD1. Germline loops: CDR1 SGHRS, CDR2 YFSETQ. The J segment lost 4 bases and the V segment lost 4 bases, leaving 5 bases of the junction unmatched. The CDR3 runs to 14 residues.

The sample holds a few counts of this clonotype. The genes are TRBV7-3 and TRBJ2-1, with D perhaps TRBD2 (7 bases). The CDR3 consists of 14 residues. V was trimmed by 5 bases and J by 3 bases, leaving 11 bases between them. The germline gives CDR1 SGHTA, CDR2 FQGTGA. In nucleotides, the CDR3 is TGTGCCAGCAGCCGGGGGGCCAGCTACAATGAGCAGTTCTTC. This gives the protein CASSRGASYNEQFF.

Remarks on this clonotype: One junction end does not reproduce the germline sequence, and a read error may be involved. The chain carries TRBV6-1 and TRBJ2-4; TRBD1 might be the D (6 bases). Germline V lookup: CDR1 MNHNS, CDR2 SASEGT. The CDR3 spans 15 residues. The CDR3 DNA reads TGTGCCAGCAGTGGCGGACAGATAGCCAAAGACATTCAGTACTTC. As protein: CASSGGQIAKDIQYF.

This clonotype was detected ten times or more. The rearrangement uses TRBV29-1 and TRBJ2-1, with a possible D match to TRBD2 (5 bases). The CDR3 runs 12 residues. From germline, CDR1 is SQVTM and CDR2 ANQGSEA. V lost 3 bases to trimming and J lost 6 bases, with 9 bases between them. The CDR3 DNA is TGCAGCGTTGAGTCGAGCGGCAATGAGCAGTTCTTC. Its translation: CSVESSGNEQFF.

CDR3 loop: CSVILSGVIEQYF. As DNA, the CDR3 is TGCAGCGTTATTCTTTCGGGGGTCATCGAGCAGTACTTC. This chain joins TRBV29-1 and TRBJ2-7; D may be TRBD2 (6 bases). Trimming left V 5 bases short and J 6 bases short, with 17 bases between. There are 13 residues in the CDR3. Germline CDR1 is SQVTM and CDR2 is ANQGSEA.

In its sample, this clonotype was seen many times. The chain has TRBV13 and TRBJ1-4, with D unclear. In germline, CDR1 is PRHDT, CDR2 FYEKMQ (reference sequence). V lost 5 bases, J lost 5 bases, and 9 bases lay in between. CDR3 length: 13 amino acids. CDR3 in DNA: TGTGCCAGCAGCCGGACTGAGAATGAAAAACTGTTTTTT. Its translation: CASSRTENEKLFF.

The chain has TRBV19 and TRBJ2-1, with D uncertain. The CDR3 is made up of 15 amino acids. Germline V CDR1 and CDR2: LNHDA, SQIVND (reference sequence). The ends were cut back, 1 base at V and 0 bases at J, with 7 bases in the middle. CDR3 amino acids: CASSIARSSYNEQFF. In DNA, the CDR3 is TGTGCCAGTAGTATAGCCCGGAGCTCCTACAATGAGCAGTTCTTC.

The J gene is TRBJ2-4, the V gene TRBV4-2; the match to TRBD2 covers 9 bases. The CDR3 is 14 amino acids. V lost 4 bases to trimming and J lost 11 bases; unmatched junction nucleotides: 9. Germline lookup yields CDR1 LGHNA and CDR2 YNFKEQ. The CDR3, as DNA: TGTGCCAGCAGCCCGGGACTAGCCTCCGGTTTTCAGTACTTC. This translates into CASSPGLASGFQYF.